This T cell receptor (beta chain) was profiled in a study of blood T cell repertoires in COVID-19. Overall study context: The samples span acute and convalescent COVID-19 from the United States, Italy and Spain.

This CDR3 has 13 amino acids. V lost 6 bases and J lost 4, with 13 bases in between. TCRdb keeps only in-frame clones here, not all; method: immunoSEQ multiplex PCR. The data contain about 110,000 clones, roughly 75% of them singletons. The rearrangement links TRBV12-3 or TRBV12-4 to TRBJ2-7; D possibly corresponds to TRBD1 (7 bases). Sequences were obtained from peripheral blood. The clonotype was recovered from a human donor in a cohort sampled during active or convalescent COVID-19. Here the CDR3 reads CASSYRGGYEQYF. The CDR3 DNA reads as TGTGCCAGCAGCTACAGGGGAGGTTACGAGCAGTACTTC.